The T cell receptor (beta chain) under discussion was sequenced for a study of cytomegalovirus exposure and HLA in healthy donors. Study-level results: The authors confirmed in vitro that a few CMV-associated chains were specific for CMV antigens. Using the classifier, cytomegalovirus status was reportedly diagnosed with high specificity and sensitivity.

This clone has more than one count but fewer than ten. Its antigen is still unknown. Primers: 60 Vbeta forward and 13 Jbeta reverse. Here immunoSEQ multiplex PCR was the method, and the copy in TCRdb shows in-frame clones only, minus some. The sample lists about 120,000 clones, over 60% occurring once. The germline V gene has CDR1 LGHNA and CDR2 YNFKEQ. The CDR3 has 16 amino acids. V was clipped by 7 bases and J by 6 bases, with 19 bases between them. This clonotype originated in a woman aged 40 to 55 in good health and CMV-seropositive. Sequenced: PBMCs. The rearrangement links TRBV4-2 to TRBJ2-6; possible D gene TRBD1, 5 bases. The CDR3 coding sequence is TGTGCCAGCACCCGAACCGACAGTTTTCCGGCCAACGTCCTGACTTTC. Amino acids: CASTRTDSFPANVLTF.